This TCR delta chain was identified during a study of γδ T cells in repeated Plasmodium falciparum infection. Study outcomes and limitations: Malian donors came from one small rural village, predominantly one ethnic group.

CDR1 and CDR2 from the germline V gene are TSWWSYY and QGS. The CDR3 has 16 residues. After removal of 1 base from V and 4 bases from J, the junction contained 5 bases not matched to a gene. Many counts were recorded for this clone. What it binds is not known. This same CDR3 is encoded by further DNA sequences in the sample. TCRdb applied CATT to the multiplex PCR reads for clone calling. Among around 89,000 delta-chain clones listed, more than 1.4% were seen once. Vgamma9/Vdelta2+ and Vdelta2-negative gammadelta T cells were flow-sorted from PBMC for bulk sequencing. The receptor was isolated from a pool of human donors (malaria-infected and uninfected, not separated). Specimen: gamma-delta T cells from blood. The chain recombines TRDV1 with TRDJ2; 8 nucleotides align to TRDD3. The CDR3 bases are TGTGCTCTTGGGGAACGACTGGGGGTCAAGACAGCACAACTCTTCTTT. Protein sequence: CALGERLGVKTAQLFF.